This T cell receptor beta chain came from a study of HIV-infected patients and healthy controls. cDNA was made from 500 ng RNA using alpha and beta constant primers. Using multiplexing indices, alpha and beta chain libraries were generated apart by chain-specific third strand synthesis. The library had 12-nucleotide molecular identifiers formed by two random hexamers joined together. One entry per CDR3 protein results from TCRdb running MiXCR on the 5' RACE reads. The sample lists about 15,000 distinct CDR3 sequences; about 12% were seen once. Roughly three months, about 14 weeks, into antiretroviral therapy, follow-up blood was collected. Whole blood was used without fractionation, so all unsorted peripheral T cells were included. There are many counts of this clonotype. The receptor was derived from an adult with HIV infection. The donor label of this sample is uncertain. Source: blood, taken during antiretroviral therapy.

Here the CDR3 DNA reads TGTGCCAGCAGCTTAGGTCGGGACAGCACTTCTGGTCAGCCCCAGCATTTT. It is translated as CASSLGRDSTSGQPQHF. The chain uses TRBV7-9 and TRBJ1-5; 7 bases map to TRBD1. V shed 1 base and J 6 bases; nucleotides not matched to a gene: 12. Germline CDR1 is SEHNR and CDR2 is FQNEAQ (reference sequence). The CDR3 length is 17 residues.